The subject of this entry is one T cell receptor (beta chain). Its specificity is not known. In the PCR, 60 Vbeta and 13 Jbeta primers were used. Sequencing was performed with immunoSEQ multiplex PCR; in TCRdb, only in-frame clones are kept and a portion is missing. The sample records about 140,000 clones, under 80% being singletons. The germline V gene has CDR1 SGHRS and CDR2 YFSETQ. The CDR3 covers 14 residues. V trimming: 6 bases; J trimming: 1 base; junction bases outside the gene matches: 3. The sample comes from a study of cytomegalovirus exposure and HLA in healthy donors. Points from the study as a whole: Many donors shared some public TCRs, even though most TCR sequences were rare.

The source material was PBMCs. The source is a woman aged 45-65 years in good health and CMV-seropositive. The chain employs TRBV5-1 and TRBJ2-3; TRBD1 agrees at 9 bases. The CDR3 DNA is TGCGCCAGCACAACAGGGGGCGGCACAGATACGCAGTATTTT. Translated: CASTTGGGTDTQYF.